The next 32 T cell receptor beta chains were all read from a single sample in a study of blood T cells in healthy people across ages. Alongside a J-beta primer mix, a sample-barcoded 5' primer served in a second PCR lasting about 7 to 12 cycles. TCRdb passed the 5' RACE reads through MiXCR, listing each CDR3 protein once. The sample lists more than 650,000 distinct CDR3 sequences; roughly 53% were seen once. Sequenced input: blood. The receptors shown here come from a man at least 80 years old in good health.

V and J are TRBV6-5 and TRBJ1-2; weak D call: TRBD1 (5 bases). Trimming cost V 7 bases and J 8 bases, with 14 bases left between them. The V gene's germline CDR1 is MNHEY and CDR2 SVGAGI. CDR3 length: 12 residues. The CDR3 nucleotides read TGTGCCAGCACCACAGGCACCCGGGGCTACACCTTC. Translation: CASTTGTRGYTF.

The V call is TRBV6-1, the J call TRBJ1-4, with 9 positions matching TRBD1. This CDR3 region has 17 residues. J lost 11 bases, V lost 6 bases, and 19 bases had no gene match. Germline lookup yields CDR1 MNHNS and CDR2 SASEGT. CDR3 nucleotide sequence: TGTGCCAGCAGCGACACGGGACAGGGCCCCCGGGGGGGGAAACTGTTTTTT. Translated: CASSDTGQGPRGGKLFF.

This chain links TRBV6-1 with TRBJ2-1; weak D call: TRBD1 (5 bases). CDR3 length: 14 residues. From germline, CDR1 is MNHNS and CDR2 SASEGT. V dropped 0 bases and J dropped 4 bases, with 7 bases sitting between them. This chain's CDR3 is CASSEAGPYNEQFF. In DNA form, the CDR3 reads TGTGCCAGCAGTGAAGCGGGGCCTTACAATGAGCAGTTCTTC.

This rearrangement joins TRBV4-1 to TRBJ2-5; D call uncertain. The CDR3 totals 12 residues. Trimming took off 2 bases at V and 10 bases at J, with 11 bases between the two ends. Per the germline V gene, CDR1 is MGHRA and CDR2 is YSYEKL. CDR3 in DNA: TGCGCCAGCAGCCAACACCCGGAAGGCCAGTACTTC. This gives the protein CASSQHPEGQYF.

The chain recombines TRBV20-1 with TRBJ2-7; 7 bases fit TRBD2. J lost 0 bases, V lost 1 base, and 3 bases had no gene match. CDR3 length equals 14 residues. Germline V gene data show CDR1 as DFQATT and CDR2 as SNEGSKA (reference sequence). The CDR3 nucleotides read TGCAGTGCTAGAGCTAGGGACTACTCCTACGAGCAGTACTTC. Translating gives CSARARDYSYEQYF.

CDR3 nucleotide sequence: TGCAGCGTTGAAGAAAGCCTGGGTGGCTATGGCTACACCTTC. It codes for CSVEESLGGYGYTF. The V gene is TRBV29-1, the J gene TRBJ1-2; D unclear. CDR3 size: 14 residues. Germline V CDR1 and CDR2: SQVTM, ANQGSEA. V was trimmed by 0 bases and J by 4 bases, leaving 12 bases between them.

This chain's CDR3 is CASSSPGQYSYEQYF. DNA of the CDR3: TGTGCCAGCAGTTCCCCTGGACAGTACTCCTACGAGCAGTACTTC. V and J are TRBV27 and TRBJ2-7, with a weak D call TRBD1 (6 bases). The CDR3 has 15 residues. CDR1 and CDR2 from the germline V gene are MNHEY and SMNVEV (reference sequence). V shed 4 bases and J shed 0 bases, with 13 bases lying between them.

The chain employs TRBV27 and TRBJ1-1; 9 nucleotides match TRBD1. Germline CDR1 MNHEY, CDR2 SMNVEV (reference sequence). CDR3 length equals 15 residues. Trimming cost V 6 bases and J 1 base; bases outside gene matches: 6. CDR3 protein: CASRPLQGANTEAFF. CDR3 sequence (DNA): TGTGCCAGCAGACCCCTACAGGGGGCGAACACTGAAGCTTTCTTT.

CDR3 DNA sequence: TGTGCCAGCAGACCGACTAGCGGCTACCAAGAGACCCAGTACTTC. Protein product: CASRPTSGYQETQYF. This rearrangement joins TRBV6-6 to TRBJ2-5; 9 bases are a match to TRBD2. After removal of 6 bases from V and 0 bases from J, the junction contained 5 bases not matched to a gene. Germline CDR1 is MNHNY and CDR2 is SVGAGI (reference sequence). CDR3 length: 15 residues.

V gene TRBV5-1 combines with J gene TRBJ1-5; D unclear. The CDR3 is made up of 13 amino acids. Germline CDR1 is SGHRS and CDR2 is YFSETQ. The V end was cut by 0 bases, the J end by 7 bases, with 8 bases between. For the CDR3, the DNA is TGCGCCAGCAGCTTGGAGGTTGGGCAGCCCCAGCATTTT. Its translation: CASSLEVGQPQHF.

CDR3 DNA sequence: TGCAGTGCTAGCACGGCGGGGACCTACTACGAGCAGTACTTC. It yields the protein CSASTAGTYYEQYF. The chain employs TRBV20-1 and TRBJ2-7; a possible D gene is TRBD2 (6 bases). The CDR3 spans 14 residues. V was clipped by 3 bases and J by 3 bases, with 15 bases between them. Germline assignment: CDR1 DFQATT and CDR2 SNEGSKA (reference sequence).

This clonotype has just a few counts. J is TRBJ2-5 and V is TRBV7-8, with D possibly being TRBD2 (6 bases). This CDR3 comprises 15 residues. The V and J ends lost 1 base and 3 bases respectively, with 12 bases between them. Germline V gene data show CDR1 as SGHVS and CDR2 as FQNEAQ. The CDR3 loop is CASSLEGWGEETQYF. Here the CDR3 DNA reads TGTGCCAGCAGCTTAGAGGGGTGGGGGGAAGAGACCCAGTACTTC.

This clonotype was detected only a few times. The V and J genes are TRBV5-1 and TRBJ2-1, with a weak D call TRBD1 (5 bases). The germline V and J ends were trimmed by 0 bases and 8 bases, with 12 bases remaining between them. The CDR3 loop spans 14 amino acids. CDR1 and CDR2 from the germline V gene are SGHRS and YFSETQ. The CDR3 loop is CASSLGVTVDEQFF. The DNA of the CDR3 is TGCGCCAGCAGCTTGGGTGTGACAGTCGATGAGCAGTTCTTC.

The rearrangement links TRBV5-1 to TRBJ2-3; TRBD2 aligns across 7 bases. V gave up 1 base and J gave up 1 base; unmatched junction bases: 9. The CDR3 runs 17 residues. CDR1 and CDR2 from the germline V gene are SGHRS and YFSETQ. CDR3 region: CASSLSMAGLRTDTQYF. CDR3 nucleotides: TGCGCCAGCAGCTTGTCCATGGCGGGACTACGCACAGATACGCAGTATTTT.

V gene TRBV28 combines with J gene TRBJ2-1; D not resolved. This CDR3 has 14 amino acids. Germline V lookup: CDR1 MDHEN, CDR2 SYDVKM. Trimming took off 8 bases at V and 0 bases at J, with 11 bases between the two ends. The CDR3 DNA sequence: TGTGCCAGCCATACCCCGGCCTCCTACAATGAGCAGTTCTTC. Encoded protein: CASHTPASYNEQFF.

This clonotype was detected a few times. The gene calls are TRBV6-5 and TRBJ2-1; TRBD1 matches 10 bases. The CDR3 runs 15 residues. The germline V gene encodes CDR1 MNHEY and CDR2 SVGAGI. The V gene end was trimmed by 6 bases and the J gene end by 10 bases; junction bases not matched to a gene: 12. CDR3 sequence: CASSLMRQGAREQFF. The CDR3 DNA sequence: TGTGCCAGCAGCCTGATGCGACAGGGGGCGAGGGAGCAGTTCTTC.

This clonotype occurred a few times. The chain links TRBV4-1 to TRBJ2-6; D remains ambiguous. This CDR3 is 17 amino acids long. Trimming took 0 bases from V and 4 from J, leaving 13 bases between them. Per the germline V gene, CDR1 is MGHRA and CDR2 is YSYEKL. The CDR3 nucleotides read TGCGCCAGCAGCCAAGAGTCGGCCATTTGGGGGGCCAACGTCCTGACTTTC. Translation gives CASSQESAIWGANVLTF.

The chain uses TRBV20-1 and TRBJ2-7; 8 bases match TRBD1. V lost 5 bases, J lost 0 bases, and 9 bases stayed unmatched. The CDR3 sequence is 15 residues long. Germline-derived CDR1 and CDR2 are DFQATT and SNEGSKA (reference sequence). CDR3 bases: TGCAGTGCTCTGACCGGGACAGGAAGCTCCTACGAGCAGTACTTC. Amino acids: CSALTGTGSSYEQYF.

This chain connects TRBV2 to TRBJ2-7, with D uncertain. Germline V gives CDR1 SNHLY, CDR2 FYNNEI. The length of the CDR3 is 12 residues. V lost 1 base and J 3 bases, leaving 4 bases between the germline ends. In DNA, the CDR3 is TGTGCCAGCAGTGAAGTCGGCTACGAGCAGTACTTC. Translated, it gives CASSEVGYEQYF.

The rearrangement uses TRBV18 and TRBJ2-7; D assignment may be TRBD1 or TRBD2 (5 bases each). V shed 6 bases and J shed 7 bases, with 16 bases lying between them. The CDR3 loop spans 13 amino acids. Per the germline V gene, CDR1 is KGHSH and CDR2 is LQKENI. CDR3 in amino acids: CASSPSTEREQYF. CDR3 nucleotides: TGTGCCAGCTCGCCTTCGACAGAGCGGGAGCAGTACTTC.

V usage is TRBV7-3 and J usage is TRBJ2-1; tentative D call: TRBD2 (6 bases). The J call may be mistaken, given a closer DNA end match to TRBJ2-7. This CDR3 spans 14 amino acids. Germline V gene data show CDR1 as SGHTA and CDR2 as FQGTGA. CDR3 DNA: TGTGCCAGCAGCCCGACTAGTGACTACAATGAGCAGTACTTC. Its translation: CASSPTSDYNEQYF.

This clonotype appeared once. The genes are TRBV20-1 and TRBJ1-5, with 9 bases that match TRBD1. Germline loops: CDR1 DFQATT, CDR2 SNEGSKA (reference sequence). The CDR3 totals 15 residues. V shed 3 bases, J shed 5 bases, and the junction held 8 bases outside the gene matches. The CDR3 region has the DNA TGCAGTGCTAGGTCCGGGACAGGGTTCGATCAGCCCCAGCATTTT. It encodes CSARSGTGFDQPQHF.

This rearrangement joins TRBV27 to TRBJ1-2; D unresolved. This CDR3 has 13 residues. Germline V gene data show CDR1 as MNHEY and CDR2 as SMNVEV (reference sequence). Deletions cut 5 bases from V and 5 bases from J, with 12 bases between. CDR3 sequence: CASSATGRYGYTF. DNA of the CDR3: TGTGCCAGCAGTGCCACGGGCAGATATGGCTACACCTTC.

The J gene is TRBJ1-5, the V gene TRBV6-5; D perhaps matches TRBD1 (5 bases). Germline values: CDR1 MNHEY, CDR2 SVGAGI. Trimming cost V 5 bases and J 4 bases, with 15 bases left between them. The CDR3 consists of 15 residues. Written as DNA, the CDR3 is TGTGCCAGCAGTCCTGGGGCAGGACCTAATCAGCCCCAGCATTTT. Translating it yields CASSPGAGPNQPQHF.

The sample holds many counts of this clonotype. The rearrangement uses TRBV20-1 and TRBJ2-7, with unresolved D. The V and J ends lost 2 bases and 4 bases respectively, with 6 bases between them. The CDR3 is 11 amino acids. Per germline, CDR1 DFQATT and CDR2 SNEGSKA (reference sequence). The CDR3 coding sequence is TGCAGTGCTAGACTCTCTTACGAGCAGTACTTC. This encodes CSARLSYEQYF.

Only a few counts were recorded for this clonotype. The J gene is TRBJ2-7, the V gene TRBV29-1; tentative D call: TRBD2 (7 bases). The germline CDR1 and CDR2 sequences are SQVTM and ANQGSEA. The CDR3 has 14 amino acids. V was pared by 2 bases and J by 7 bases, with 18 bases between. CDR3 coding DNA: TGCAGCGTTGAAAGGGGGAGCGGGGCCGAGGAGCAGTACTTC. This codes for CSVERGSGAEEQYF.

This chain joins TRBV7-2 and TRBJ2-3; D gene uncertain. V lost 5 bases, J lost 3 bases, and 12 bases lay in between. This CDR3 comprises 14 residues. Germline CDR1 SGHTA, CDR2 FQGNSA. CDR3 region: CASSRGPATDTQYF. The CDR3 coding sequence is TGTGCCAGCAGCCGCGGTCCAGCTACAGATACGCAGTATTTT.

The CDR3 spells CATSRDRDRGWPYEQYF. In nucleotides, the CDR3 is TGTGCCACCAGCAGAGATCGGGACAGGGGCTGGCCCTACGAGCAGTACTTC. V gene TRBV15 combines with J gene TRBJ2-7, with 10 bases identical to TRBD1. This CDR3 has 17 residues. Germline CDR1 and CDR2: LNHNV and YYDKDF (reference sequence). V gave up 0 bases and J gave up 2 bases; unmatched junction bases: 7.

This clonotype was seen a handful of times. V gene TRBV5-1 combines with J gene TRBJ2-3; D may be TRBD2 (5 bases). V dropped 2 bases and J dropped 1 base, with 8 bases sitting between them. The CDR3 consists of 14 residues. CDR1 and CDR2 (germline): SGHRS, YFSETQ. CDR3 loop: CASSLEAGTDTQYF. CDR3 sequence (DNA): TGCGCCAGCAGCTTAGAAGCGGGCACAGATACGCAGTATTTT.

The CDR3 reads CSARPPYGDQAKNIQYF. The CDR3 DNA is TGCAGTGCTAGACCCCCCTACGGGGACCAAGCCAAAAACATTCAGTACTTC. The rearrangement links TRBV20-1 to TRBJ2-4; possibly TRBD1 or TRBD2 for D (5 bases each). The CDR3 length is 17 residues. Trimming took off 2 bases at V and 0 bases at J, with 17 bases between the two ends. Germline V gene sequence: CDR1 DFQATT, CDR2 SNEGSKA (reference sequence).

The count of this clonotype is one. J is TRBJ2-3 and V is TRBV27; D gene unclear. The V end lost 4 bases, the J end lost 5 bases, and 10 bases lay between the germline ends. CDR1 is MNHEY, CDR2 SMNVEV, per germline (reference sequence). There are 13 residues in the CDR3. CDR3 nucleotides: TGTGCCAGCAGTTCCCCGAAGCAAGATACGCAGTATTTT. Translating it yields CASSSPKQDTQYF.

This chain connects TRBV4-1 to TRBJ2-4, with D perhaps matching TRBD1 (6 bases). The CDR3 contains 18 residues. With 3 bases removed from V and 0 bases from J, the gap between germline ends came to 18 bases. Germline V CDR1 and CDR2: MGHRA, YSYEKL. CDR3 region: CASSHIRHQGLAKNIQYF. The CDR3 DNA sequence: TGCGCCAGCAGCCACATAAGACATCAGGGGCTAGCCAAAAACATTCAGTACTTC.